The source of this T cell receptor beta chain is a study of identical twins. Notes on the study in general: Reduced insertions were recorded for abundant cord blood beta clonotypes, with no such pattern in memory repertoires.

This CDR3 has 15 residues. The germline V gene has CDR1 KGHSY and CDR2 FQNENV. After removal of 5 bases from V and 6 bases from J, the junction contained 9 bases not matched to a gene. This clonotype turned up a few times. Its antigen is unidentified. The donors were all healthy and Caucasian. TCRdb reprocessed the 5' RACE reads with MiXCR, giving one entry per CDR3 protein. The repertoire holds approximately 490,000 distinct CDR3 sequences, with 20% to 25% as singletons. These same records also appear under a second study, on yellow fever vaccine responses in identical twins.

The clonotype comes from a young woman in good health. The chain has TRBV16 and TRBJ1-4; 7 bases match TRBD1. The source material was CD4+ T cells sorted from blood. DNA of the CDR3: TGTGCCAGCAGCTCCTACAGGGGAGAGTATGAAAAACTGTTTTTT. Protein product: CASSSYRGEYEKLFF.